This T cell receptor beta chain was documented in a study of blood T cell repertoires in COVID-19. Clinical history reported by participants formed the basis on which cohorts were assigned. With V trimmed by 5 bases and J by 11 bases, 4 bases remained unmatched. This CDR3 contains 13 residues. Germline-derived CDR1 and CDR2 are LNHDA and SQIVND (reference sequence). Under the authors' procedure: Estimated nucleated cell counts came from reference gene primer amplification. Clones were read by immunoSEQ multiplex PCR, and TCRdb kept only the in-frame ones, dropping some. Clonal size and the V and J genes are those of that table, whereas D and trimming came from the DNA. Of roughly 330,000 clones in the sample, 87% are singletons; the top ten hold approximately 5.3%.

The J gene is TRBJ1-6, the V gene TRBV19; 9 positions match TRBD1. The sequence was obtained from a woman aged 25 to 39 who had recovered from COVID-19. Sequencing used PBMCs or T cells enriched from blood (not recorded which). The CDR3 nucleotides read TGTGCCAGTAGTTTCACAGGGGGCGCACCCCTCCACTTT. Amino acid sequence: CASSFTGGAPLHF.